Below are 7 T cell receptor beta chains sequenced from a single sample in a study of T cell clonotyping in hematopoietic cell transplantation. Sample time point: recipient sample about 28 days before transplant, after cytoreduction. Produced via immunoSEQ multiplex PCR; TCRdb's table is partial and in-frame only. The table lists 46,000 or so clones, approximately 90% of them singletons. The sample in question was peripheral blood mononuclear cells, obtained before stem cell transplant. The source of these receptors is a man between 60 and 70 years old with biphenotypic leukemia. Some clones in this sample may be carry-over from other donors' samples.

This rearrangement joins TRBV11-2 to TRBJ2-7, with TRBD1 identical over 10 bases. Losses at the gene ends were 5 bases for V and 3 bases for J; bases not matched to a gene: 7. Looked up from germline, CDR1 is SGHAT and CDR2 is FQNNGV. There are 15 residues in the CDR3. Here the CDR3 reads CASSPRTGGNYEQYF. CDR3 DNA sequence: TGTGCCAGCAGCCCTAGGACAGGGGGAAACTACGAGCAGTACTTC.

The chain joins TRBV11-2 to TRBJ1-5; D not resolved. Per germline, CDR1 SGHAT and CDR2 FQNNGV. Between the trimmed V and J ends, which lost 3 bases and 3 bases, there was a span of 6 bases. The CDR3 is 13 residues long. The CDR3 reads CASSFGPNQPQHF. The CDR3 DNA is TGTGCCAGCAGCTTCGGTCCCAATCAGCCCCAGCATTTT.

The rearrangement joins TRBV6-4 to TRBJ2-1, with 9 bases identical to TRBD2. V lost 3 bases to trimming and J lost 4 bases; unmatched junction nucleotides: 4. The CDR3 runs 15 residues. Germline CDR1 reads MRHNA; CDR2 reads SNTAGT. The CDR3 region is CASSEEREVYNEQFF. In nucleotides, the CDR3 is TGTGCCAGCAGTGAAGAGCGGGAGGTTTACAATGAGCAGTTCTTC.

This sequence joins TRBV28 and TRBJ2-1, with D uncertain. Germline V CDR1 and CDR2: MDHEN, SYDVKM. The CDR3 length is 15 residues. V was clipped by 3 bases and J by 0 bases, with 9 bases between them. CDR3 bases: TGTGCCAGCAGTTTGGAAGGCCCCTCCTACAATGAGCAGTTCTTC. As protein: CASSLEGPSYNEQFF.

The CDR3 DNA follows: TGTGCCAGCAGACGTCTCGGGGGAGTAAACGAGCAGTACTTC. It yields the protein CASRRLGGVNEQYF. The rearrangement uses TRBV2 and TRBJ2-7, with D possibly TRBD2 on 6 matching bases. Trimming cost V 6 bases and J 5 bases, with 17 bases left between them. Per the germline V gene, CDR1 is SNHLY and CDR2 is FYNNEI. This CDR3 is built from 14 residues.

This chain links TRBV27 with TRBJ2-1; D uncertain. V was cut by 0 bases and J by 3 bases, with 9 bases left in between. The germline V gene has CDR1 MNHEY and CDR2 SMNVEV (reference sequence). The CDR3 covers 15 residues. The DNA for the CDR3 is TGTGCCAGCAGTTTATCTTACAGCAACTACAATGAGCAGTTCTTC. Translating it yields CASSLSYSNYNEQFF.

The CDR3 spells CASSQADRAGELFF. In DNA, the CDR3 is TGTGCCAGCAGCCAGGCCGACAGGGCCGGGGAGCTGTTTTTT. The chain uses TRBV4-2 and TRBJ2-2, with 7 bases fitting TRBD1. There are 14 residues in the CDR3. The trim removed 3 bases at V and 6 bases at J, leaving 4 bases unmatched. The germline gives CDR1 LGHNA, CDR2 YNFKEQ.